Each of the 30 T cell receptor beta chains below was sequenced from the same sample in a study of blood T cell repertoires in COVID-19. The protocol was immunoSEQ multiplex PCR, while the TCRdb copy is restricted to in-frame clones and leaves out a portion. The sample includes 110,000 or so clones, around 80% of them seen just once. What was sequenced was peripheral blood. The source of these receptors is a human donor in a cohort sampled during active or convalescent COVID-19.

The chain links TRBV5-6 to TRBJ2-2, with 7 bases identical to TRBD2. V shed 1 base, J shed 5 bases, and the junction held 8 bases outside the gene matches. Germline loops: CDR1 SGHDT, CDR2 YYEEEE. There are 16 residues in the CDR3. The CDR3 nucleotides are TGTGCCAGCAGCTTGCTCCCCGGGGGAGGGACCGGGGAGCTGTTTTTT. This gives the protein CASSLLPGGGTGELFF. Based on the CDR3 plus reference TRBV5-6 and TRBJ2-2, the full variable domain is DAGVTQSPTHLIKTRGQQVTLRCSPKSGHDTVSWYQQALGQGPQFIFQYYEEEERQRGNFPDRFSGHQFPNYSSELNVNALLLGDSALYLCASSLLPGGGTGELFFGEGSRLTVL.

This rearrangement joins TRBV27 to TRBJ2-1; 7 bases are a match to TRBD1. V lost 0 bases and J lost 4; bases outside the gene matches: 6. Germline V gives CDR1 MNHEY, CDR2 SMNVEV (reference sequence). This CDR3 region has 16 residues. The CDR3 loop is CASSLSRGLAYNEQFF. CDR3 coding DNA: TGTGCCAGCAGTTTATCTAGGGGGCTAGCATACAATGAGCAGTTCTTC.

This chain connects TRBV10-3 to TRBJ2-6; D uncertain. Trimming removed 7 bases at V and 4 bases at J, with 14 bases between. Germline V gene data show CDR1 as ENHRY and CDR2 as SYGVKD. The CDR3 runs to 15 residues. CDR3 sequence: CAIKAATSGANVLTF. CDR3 nucleotide sequence: TGTGCCATCAAAGCCGCCACGTCGGGGGCCAACGTCCTGACTTTC.

The count of this clone is one. The chain has TRBV6-5 and TRBJ2-7, with no clear D. The CDR3 covers 14 residues. The germline CDR1 and CDR2 sequences are MNHEY and SVGAGI. V dropped 6 bases and J dropped 3 bases, with 15 bases sitting between them. The DNA for the CDR3 is TGTGCCAGCAGCCCAGACTCCTGGAGCTACGAGCAGTACTTC. This sequence encodes CASSPDSWSYEQYF.

This clone was picked up one time. The chain combines TRBV7-2 with TRBJ2-1, with TRBD1 identical over 11 bases. This CDR3 is 16 amino acids long. Per the germline V gene, CDR1 is SGHTA and CDR2 is FQGNSA. V dropped 2 bases and J dropped 7; count of bases not matched to a gene: 7. Written as DNA, the CDR3 is TGTGCCAGCAGCTTATGGACAGGGGGCGGGGGTAATGAGCAGTTCTTC. It specifies CASSLWTGGGGNEQFF.

The gene calls are TRBV10-3 and TRBJ2-5, with TRBD2 identical over 9 bases. Germline CDR1 ENHRY, CDR2 SYGVKD. The CDR3 is 15 amino acids. The V and J ends lost 0 bases and 4 bases, in that order; junction bases with no gene match: 3. CDR3 nucleotide sequence: TGTGCCATCAGTGAGTCGCGGGAGGGCCGAGAGACCCAGTACTTC. Translating it yields CAISESREGRETQYF.

The chain is built from TRBV19 and TRBJ2-5, with 9 nucleotides matching TRBD2. CDR1 and CDR2 (germline): LNHDA, SQIVND (reference sequence). The CDR3 spans 15 residues. The V and J ends lost 5 bases and 4 bases, in that order; junction bases with no gene match: 8. CDR3 residues: CASSFGGGARETQYF. CDR3 DNA: TGTGCCAGTAGTTTTGGCGGGGGGGCGAGAGAGACCCAGTACTTC.

The genes are TRBV7-2 and TRBJ2-1, with TRBD1 matching over 7 bases. Germline values: CDR1 SGHTA, CDR2 FQGNSA. V lost 4 bases and J lost 5; bases outside the gene matches: 8. The CDR3 has 15 amino acids. The CDR3 DNA sequence: TGTGCCAGCAGCTCCGCCGGGACAGCCCACAATGAGCAGTTCTTC. Protein product: CASSSAGTAHNEQFF.

The gene calls are TRBV12-3 or TRBV12-4 and TRBJ2-7; 8 bases match TRBD1. The CDR3 covers 13 residues. V dropped 5 bases and J dropped 3; count of bases not matched to a gene: 3. For the CDR3, the DNA is TGTGCCAGCAGTCCGGGACAGGTCTACGAGCAGTACTTC. Its protein is CASSPGQVYEQYF.

The genes are TRBV19 and TRBJ2-1, with a tentative D call TRBD1 (5 bases). Germline CDR1 LNHDA, CDR2 SQIVND (reference sequence). Between the trimmed V and J ends, which lost 1 base and 7 bases, there was a span of 14 bases. The CDR3 has 15 amino acids. CDR3: CASSIGQGVLNEQFF. The CDR3 DNA is TGTGCCAGTAGTATAGGCCAGGGTGTTTTAAATGAGCAGTTCTTC. The full variable domain, rest sourced from reference TRBV19 and TRBJ2-1, is DGGITQSPKYLFRKEGQNVTLSCEQNLNHDAMYWYRQDPGQGLRLIYYSQIVNDFQKGDIAEGYSVSREKKESFPLTVTSAQKNPTAFYLCASSIGQGVLNEQFFGPGTRLTVL.

V is TRBV21-1 and J is TRBJ2-1; the D call in the table, TRBD2, was not verified against the DNA. TRBV21-1 is tagged as a pseudogene. The length of the CDR3 is 14 residues. CDR3 DNA: TGTGCCAGCGCCCGAGTAGCGGGGGACAATGAGCAGTTCTTC. Translated: CASARVAGDNEQFF.

V gene TRBV7-3 combines with J gene TRBJ2-1; weak D call: TRBD1 (6 bases). The CDR3 is 15 residues long. V lost 4 bases and J lost 0, with 10 bases in between. Per germline, CDR1 SGHTA and CDR2 FQGTGA. CDR3 nucleotide sequence: TGTGCCAGCAGCTCGGACAGAAGCTCCTACAATGAGCAGTTCTTC. The encoded protein is CASSSDRSSYNEQFF.

This chain links TRBV5-1 with TRBJ2-7; weak D call: TRBD1 (6 bases). This CDR3 has 16 amino acids. Germline CDR1 is SGHRS and CDR2 is YFSETQ. The V gene lost 0 bases and the J gene lost 2 bases, with 15 bases spanning the gap. The CDR3 loop is CASSLAGTGSTYEQYF. In DNA, the CDR3 is TGCGCCAGCAGCTTGGCTGGTACAGGGTCAACCTACGAGCAGTACTTC.

This clone appeared many times. The chain joins TRBV2 to TRBJ2-1; D may be TRBD2 (5 bases). Germline-derived CDR1 and CDR2 are SNHLY and FYNNEI. The V end lost 0 bases, the J end lost 2 bases, and 14 bases lay between the germline ends. This CDR3 comprises 17 residues. CDR3 amino acids: CASSEAGSGRPYNEQFF. CDR3 bases: TGTGCCAGCAGTGAAGCGGGGAGCGGTAGACCCTACAATGAGCAGTTCTTC.

The V and J genes are TRBV6-5 and TRBJ1-2, with TRBD1 matching 8 bases. V was pared by 7 bases and J by 7 bases, with 5 bases of the junction left unmatched. This CDR3 region has 12 residues. The V gene's germline CDR1 is MNHEY and CDR2 SVGAGI. The CDR3 region has the DNA TGTGCCAGCAAGTCAGGGGGCGGTGGCTACACCTTC. Translation: CASKSGGGGYTF.

This clone has just a few counts. This sequence joins TRBV25-1 and TRBJ2-7, with D tentatively TRBD1 (5 bases). Trimming cost V 8 bases and J 0 bases, with 8 bases left between them. Per germline, CDR1 MGHDK and CDR2 SYGVNS. This CDR3 is built from 12 residues. CDR3 DNA: TGTGCCAGCGAAGGGGACTCCTACGAGCAGTACTTC. Translation: CASEGDSYEQYF.

The chain couples TRBV28 to TRBJ1-1, with D maybe TRBD1 (6 bases). CDR3 length: 13 amino acids. The germline V gene has CDR1 MDHEN and CDR2 SYDVKM. V lost 6 bases, J lost 3 bases, and 11 bases lay in between. The CDR3 nucleotides read TGTGCCAGCAGGTCGGGGGGGCACACTGAAGCTTTCTTT. It translates to CASRSGGHTEAFF. The full variable domain, rest sourced from reference TRBV28 and TRBJ1-1, is DVKVTQSSRYLVKRTGEKVFLECVQDMDHENMFWYRQDPGLGLRLIYFSYDVKMKEKGDIPEGYSVSREKKERFSLILESASTNQTSMYLCASRSGGHTEAFFGQGTRLTVV.

This chain links TRBV3-1 (or the pseudogene TRBV3-2) with TRBJ1-5; D perhaps matches TRBD1 (5 bases). Germline V gene data show CDR1 as LGHDT and CDR2 as YNNKEL (reference sequence). The CDR3 runs 16 residues. The V gene lost 3 bases and the J gene lost 2 bases, with 14 bases spanning the gap. Here the CDR3 reads CASSHRAFGGNQPQHF. CDR3 nucleotide sequence: TGTGCCAGCAGCCACAGGGCCTTTGGTGGCAATCAGCCCCAGCATTTT.

This clone has just a few counts. This chain connects TRBV9 to TRBJ1-5; 10 nucleotides line up with TRBD1. The J segment lost 0 bases and the V segment lost 4 bases, leaving 13 bases of the junction unmatched. Per the germline V gene, CDR1 is SGDLS and CDR2 is YYNGEE. The CDR3 sequence is 19 residues long. The DNA for the CDR3 is TGTGCCAGCAGCCTGGGGGGGACAGGGGAGAGAATTAGCAATCAGCCCCAGCATTTT. Protein sequence: CASSLGGTGERISNQPQHF.

The J gene is TRBJ1-5, the V gene TRBV6-2 or TRBV6-3, with 11 nucleotides matching TRBD1. V lost 6 bases and J lost 5; bases outside the gene matches: 9. The CDR3 runs to 16 residues. Per germline, CDR1 MNHEY and CDR2 SVGEGT. CDR3 sequence reads: CASSSRDRGAHQPQHF. For the CDR3, the DNA is TGTGCCAGCAGCTCCCGGGACAGGGGGGCACATCAGCCCCAGCATTTT.

This clone was seen a single time. The chain carries TRBV28 and TRBJ1-2, with D possibly TRBD1 on 5 matching bases. CDR1 MDHEN and CDR2 SYDVKM come from the germline V gene. The CDR3 has 12 residues. The V end lost 8 bases, the J end lost 4 bases, and 11 bases lay between the germline ends. DNA of the CDR3: TGTGCCAGCGCTCTTAGGGGCTATGGCTACACCTTC. The encoded protein is CASALRGYGYTF.

Only a few counts were recorded for this clone. Here the CDR3 reads CASSKKFGQGLNQPQHF. In nucleotides, the CDR3 is TGCGCCAGCAGCAAAAAATTTGGACAGGGCCTCAATCAGCCCCAGCATTTT. The chain uses TRBV4-1 and TRBJ1-5, with 8 bases identical to TRBD1. The CDR3 is 17 amino acids. Trimming took 5 bases from V and 3 from J; bases not matched to a gene: 12. CDR1 is MGHRA, CDR2 YSYEKL, per germline.

J is TRBJ1-3 and V is TRBV6-5; no firm D call. Trimming took off 7 bases at V and 4 bases at J, with 14 bases between the two ends. Germline V gene data show CDR1 as MNHEY and CDR2 as SVGAGI. The CDR3 is 14 amino acids. The CDR3, as DNA: TGTGCCAGCACAATGGGAGGGTGGGGAAACACCATATATTTT. Translation gives CASTMGGWGNTIYF.

The gene calls are TRBV29-1 and TRBJ1-2; no definite D call. V shed 5 bases and J shed 3 bases, with 7 bases lying between them. From germline, CDR1 is SQVTM and CDR2 ANQGSEA. This CDR3 has 11 amino acids. The CDR3 sequence: CSVQIYYGYTF. The CDR3 bases are TGCAGCGTTCAGATCTACTATGGCTACACCTTC.

The CDR3 nucleotides read TGTGCCAGCAGTGAAGGTAGCGGGGTGACCGGGGAGCTGTTTTTT. Its translation is CASSEGSGVTGELFF. V and J are TRBV2 and TRBJ2-2; 8 bases align to TRBD2. CDR1 SNHLY and CDR2 FYNNEI come from the germline V gene. The CDR3 is 15 residues long. Trimming cost V 1 base and J 5 bases; bases outside gene matches: 3. Full variable domain (outside the CDR3, taken from reference TRBV2 and TRBJ2-2): EPEVTQTPSHQVTQMGQEVILRCVPISNHLYFYWYRQILGQKVEFLVSFYNNEISEKSEIFDDQFSVERPDGSNFTLKIRSTKLEDSAMYFCASSEGSGVTGELFFGEGSRLTVL.

About this clone itself: Distinct nucleotide sequences in the sample also encode this CDR3. V usage is TRBV7-9 and J usage is TRBJ2-7; weak D call: TRBD2 (6 bases). V lost 5 bases and J 1 base, leaving 9 bases between the germline ends. This CDR3 region has 13 residues. In germline, CDR1 is SEHNR, CDR2 FQNEAQ (reference sequence). The chain's CDR3 is CASSRDSSYEQYF. CDR3 bases: TGTGCCAGCAGCCGGGACTCTTCCTACGAGCAGTACTTC.

This rearrangement joins TRBV3-1 (or the pseudogene TRBV3-2) to TRBJ1-5; perhaps TRBD1 as D (5 bases). Germline V gives CDR1 LGHDT, CDR2 YNNKEL (reference sequence). V lost 0 bases, J lost 3 bases, and 9 bases lay in between. This CDR3 spans 15 amino acids. CDR3 sequence reads: CASSQEVGPNQPQHF. DNA for the CDR3: TGTGCCAGCAGCCAAGAGGTGGGGCCCAATCAGCCCCAGCATTTT.

The chain recombines TRBV3-1 (or the pseudogene TRBV3-2) with TRBJ1-1; D unclear. Trimming removed 4 bases from V and 1 base from J, with 7 bases in between. CDR3 length equals 13 residues. Germline lookup yields CDR1 LGHDT and CDR2 YNNKEL (reference sequence). CDR3 bases: TGTGCCAGCAGCCGAGGAAGGAACACTGAAGCTTTCTTT. Protein sequence: CASSRGRNTEAFF.

The chain carries TRBV6-2 or TRBV6-3 and TRBJ2-1, with TRBD2 identical over 7 bases. The V and J ends lost 1 base and 7 bases, in that order; junction bases with no gene match: 10. CDR1 and CDR2 from the germline V gene are MNHEY and SVGEGT. The CDR3 loop spans 16 amino acids. Here the CDR3 reads CASSYYAGVMKNEQFF. CDR3 nucleotides: TGTGCCAGCAGTTACTACGCGGGGGTGATGAAGAATGAGCAGTTCTTC.

The chain carries TRBV5-4 and TRBJ2-2; 7 nucleotides align to TRBD1. Germline CDR1 is SGHNT and CDR2 is YYREEE (reference sequence). J was trimmed by 5 bases and V by 4 bases; bases with no gene match: 5. The CDR3 has 14 residues. The DNA for the CDR3 is TGTGCCAGCAGCATCCCAGGGGGAACCGGGGAGCTGTTTTTT. As protein: CASSIPGGTGELFF.